This T cell receptor beta chain came from a study of neurological immune-mediated disorders. General observations from the study: The multiple sclerosis repertoire cluster had no clinical or MRI correlate. One cluster of related CDR3 sequences contained, by phylogenetic grouping, the repertoires of 18 of 34 multiple sclerosis patients and formed a possible signature.

Germline CDR1 is DFQATT and CDR2 is SNEGSKA (reference sequence). CDR3 length: 12 amino acids. Deletions cut 6 bases from V and 5 bases from J, with 12 bases between. cDNA was made by 5'RACE with 10-nucleotide random UMIs. In TCRdb, the 5' RACE reads were re-called with MiXCR into one record per CDR3 protein. The table lists about 87,000 distinct CDR3 sequences, around 3.5% of them singletons. By frequency in the sample, this clonotype is medium-sized. Its target is unknown. The sequenced sample consisted of PBMCs. The chain couples TRBV20-1 to TRBJ2-3; D possibly corresponds to TRBD2 (6 bases). This receptor was obtained from a woman in her forties or fifties with multiple sclerosis. CDR3 protein: CSAGRSRDTQYF. CDR3 sequence (DNA): TGCAGTGCGGGGAGGAGTAGAGATACGCAGTATTTT.